These T cell receptor beta chains were read from a single sample in a study of blood T cells in healthy people across ages. TCRdb reprocessed the 5' RACE reads with MiXCR, giving one entry per CDR3 protein. The sample contains about a million distinct CDR3 sequences, roughly 50% of which appear only once. Sequenced material: blood. The receptor source for this set is a man aged 25-45 years in good health. The conserved cysteine and the conserved F or W are not part of the CDR3 here.

v_call	j_call	cdr3_aa
TRBV20-1	TRBJ2-3	SADPAEGGPGWGTDTQY
TRBV21-1	TRBJ2-7	ASSSQNRIEYEQY
TRBV6-2/TRBV6-3	TRBJ2-7	ASSYEAGRREQY
TRBV5-1	TRBJ2-3	ASSLRAGGPGTDTQY
TRBV13	TRBJ2-3	ASSLRTSGTGDTQY
TRBV27	TRBJ2-1	ASRLSTPLSHEQF
TRBV7-2	TRBJ2-1	ASSYLTSRNEQF
TRBV7-9	TRBJ2-7	ASSSRLTRGYEQY
TRBV7-9	TRBJ2-1	ASSLGAGGHEQF
TRBV11-2	TRBJ2-7	AGSPGPTSYEQY
TRBV28	TRBJ2-7	ASSSRDRGQYEQY
TRBV6-6	TRBJ1-2	ASSPISNYGYT
TRBV7-2	TRBJ1-5	ASSPTGLAQPQH
TRBV29-1	TRBJ2-3	SVAGGRVNPRGTDTQY
TRBV20-1	TRBJ2-3	SAKRQGTDTRY
TRBV6-1	TRBJ1-5	ASSGTGGREPQH
TRBV4-3	TRBJ2-3	ASSQDKGGSDTQY
TRBV5-1	TRBJ1-2	ASSSIAGTGGGGYT
TRBV20-1	TRBJ2-1	SAGATTSYNEQF
TRBV9	TRBJ2-3	ASSVASRRTDTQY
TRBV6-5	TRBJ1-4	ASSYSAGVNEKLF
TRBV5-6	TRBJ2-3	ASARPLDRGLDTQY
TRBV20-1	TRBJ2-7	SARDMGLISYEQY
TRBV14	TRBJ2-1	ASSQDVGTHSYNEQF
TRBV4-1	TRBJ1-4	ASSHREEDEKLF
TRBV20-1	TRBJ2-5	SASLGLAQETQY
TRBV6-5	TRBJ1-2	ASISPGAGFYGYT
TRBV3-1	TRBJ2-1	ASSQIIGQYPYNEQF
TRBV29-1	TRBJ2-3	SVDRDSRTDTQY
TRBV5-1	TRBJ2-3	ASSRDSTDTQY